The 25 T cell receptor beta chains listed next were all sequenced from one sample in a study of T cell responses to AZD1222 COVID-19 vaccine. Method: immunoSEQ multiplex PCR; TCRdb's copy keeps in-frame clones and lacks some. Of more than 140,000 clones listed, approximately 93% are singletons. The sample in question was peripheral blood, obtained on day 0 of MenACWY control vaccination. These receptors originate from an adult in good health.

The chain couples TRBV3-1 (or the pseudogene TRBV3-2) to TRBJ1-6, with 11 bases aligning to TRBD1. CDR3 size: 17 residues. Germline lookup yields CDR1 LGHDT and CDR2 YNNKEL (reference sequence). Germline trimming cut 4 bases from V and 7 bases from J; bases unmatched to any gene: 9. The CDR3 loop reads CASSPRDRGGWNSPLHF. CDR3 DNA: TGTGCCAGCAGCCCCCGGGACAGGGGGGGCTGGAATTCACCCCTCCACTTT.

The chain uses TRBV10-3 and TRBJ2-3; D is uncertain. Trimming took off 6 bases at V and 4 bases at J, with 14 bases between the two ends. Germline lookup yields CDR1 ENHRY and CDR2 SYGVKD. The CDR3 is made up of 14 amino acids. In DNA, the CDR3 is TGTGCCATCAGCAAGGACCAAACCCCAGATACGCAGTATTTT. Translating gives CAISKDQTPDTQYF.

The chain couples TRBV29-1 to TRBJ2-1; 8 nucleotides match TRBD2. The CDR3 has 15 residues. Germline V lookup: CDR1 SQVTM, CDR2 ANQGSEA. With 3 bases clipped from V and 12 bases from J, the junction kept 16 bases outside the gene matches. CDR3 residues: CSVDPTLAGGSPQFF. The CDR3, as DNA: TGCAGCGTTGATCCTACCCTGGCGGGGGGATCTCCGCAGTTCTTC.

The V call is TRBV7-8, the J call TRBJ1-2; a weak D match, TRBD1 (5 bases). The CDR3 contains 15 residues. The V end was cut by 8 bases, the J end by 0 bases, with 16 bases between. From germline, CDR1 is SGHVS and CDR2 FQNEAQ. The CDR3 nucleotides are TGTGCCAGCTTCCAAGACAGAATATCTAACTATGGCTACACCTTC. Translation: CASFQDRISNYGYTF. The variable domain in full, completed from reference TRBV7-8 and TRBJ1-2, reads GAGVSQSPRYKVAKRGQDVALRCDPISGHVSLFWYQQALGQGPEFLTYFQNEAQLDKSGLPSDRFFAERPEGSVSTLKIQRTQQEDSAVYLCASFQDRISNYGYTFGSGTRLTVV.

The V and J genes are TRBV7-8 and TRBJ1-2; weak D call: TRBD1 (5 bases). Germline V gene lookup returns CDR1 SGHVS and CDR2 FQNEAQ. With 5 bases removed from V and 8 bases from J, the gap between germline ends came to 18 bases. The CDR3 sequence is 14 residues long. The CDR3 region has the DNA TGTGCCAGCAGCCAGAGCAGGGAAGTCGGCGGCTACACCTTC. Translated, it gives CASSQSREVGGYTF.

J is TRBJ2-3 and V is TRBV5-5; D is undetermined. Trimming left V 1 base short and J 0 bases short, with 12 bases between. The CDR3 is made up of 16 amino acids. Looked up from germline, CDR1 is SGHKS and CDR2 is YYEKEE (reference sequence). This CDR3 is CASSLSKLSSTDTQYF. The CDR3 bases are TGTGCCAGCAGCTTGTCTAAGCTCTCTAGCACAGATACGCAGTATTTT. The whole variable domain, filled in from reference TRBV5-5 and TRBJ2-3, reads DAGVTQSPTHLIKTRGQQVTLRCSPISGHKSVSWYQQVLGQGPQFIFQYYEKEERGRGNFPDRFSARQFPNYSSELNVNALLLGDSALYLCASSLSKLSSTDTQYFGPGTRLTVL.

J is TRBJ2-4 and V is TRBV12-3 or TRBV12-4; no definite D call. CDR3 size: 12 residues. V lost 7 bases and J lost 8, with 12 bases in between. CDR3: CASKRGGDIQYF. The CDR3 DNA reads as TGTGCCAGCAAAAGAGGTGGAGACATTCAGTACTTC.

A note on this clone: One junction end disagrees with the germline gene, perhaps due to a read error. The chain recombines TRBV6-6 with TRBJ2-3; a possible D gene is TRBD1 (6 bases). The CDR3 has 15 residues. Germline V gene lookup returns CDR1 MNHNY and CDR2 SVGAGI (reference sequence). DNA for the CDR3: TGTGCCAGCAGGTACTTGCACGAGGGGGCAGATACGCAGTATTTT. It encodes CASRYLHEGADTQYF.

The CDR3 loop is CASSQEASRGRTDTQYF. Here the CDR3 DNA reads TGCGCCAGCAGCCAAGAAGCGTCCAGGGGGCGCACAGATACGCAGTATTTT. The chain carries TRBV4-1 and TRBJ2-3, with 8 bases identical to TRBD1. CDR1 and CDR2 (germline): MGHRA, YSYEKL. The V and J ends lost 0 bases and 1 base, in that order; junction bases with no gene match: 6. CDR3 length equals 17 residues.

The chain combines TRBV10-3 with TRBJ2-2, with 8 bases matching TRBD2. This CDR3 is built from 16 residues. Germline CDR1 reads ENHRY; CDR2 reads SYGVKD. The ends lost 3 bases at V and 7 bases at J; junction bases unmatched: 10. This CDR3 reads CAISETGSGRSGELFF. The CDR3 DNA reads TGTGCCATCAGTGAAACGGGGAGCGGGAGAAGCGGGGAGCTGTTTTTT.

The chain uses TRBV28 and TRBJ1-3, with D maybe TRBD1 (6 bases). V dropped 6 bases and J dropped 0 bases, with 12 bases sitting between them. Germline V gives CDR1 MDHEN, CDR2 SYDVKM. This CDR3 contains 15 residues. For the CDR3, the DNA is TGTGCCAGCAGCTCCATAGGGGGCTCTGGAAACACCATATATTTT. It encodes CASSSIGGSGNTIYF.

CDR3 protein: CATSSNPGQNTEAFF. The CDR3 nucleotides read TGTGCCACCAGTTCAAATCCGGGACAGAACACTGAAGCTTTCTTT. This chain connects TRBV15 to TRBJ1-1; D might be TRBD1 (6 bases). The germline V and J ends were trimmed by 6 bases and 1 base, with 15 bases remaining between them. Germline-derived CDR1 and CDR2 are LNHNV and YYDKDF (reference sequence). The CDR3 loop spans 15 amino acids.

This clone was recorded once. This chain uses TRBV7-2 with TRBJ2-1, with 13 positions matching TRBD2. In germline, CDR1 is SGHTA, CDR2 FQGNSA. The CDR3 loop spans 18 amino acids. The ends lost 4 bases at V and 2 bases at J; junction bases unmatched: 8. The CDR3 region has the DNA TGTGCCAGCAGCTCCAGGGGACTAGCGGGGAGGGCCTACAATGAGCAGTTCTTC. It yields the protein CASSSRGLAGRAYNEQFF.

This sequence joins TRBV7-2 and TRBJ2-1; 8 bases align to TRBD2. The length of the CDR3 is 14 residues. J was trimmed by 15 bases and V by 5 bases; bases with no gene match: 15. Germline loops: CDR1 SGHTA, CDR2 FQGNSA. The CDR3 DNA reads TGTGCCAGCAGCCCACACGGTACGGGGGGGCCTTTGTTCTTC. This encodes CASSPHGTGGPLFF. Supplemented by reference TRBV7-2 and TRBJ2-1, the full variable domain reads GAGVSQSPSNKVTEKGKDVELRCDPISGHTALYWYRQSLGQGLEFLIYFQGNSAPDKSGLPSDRFSAERTGGSVSTLTIQRTQQEDSAVYLCASSPHGTGGPLFFGPGTRLTVL.

V usage is TRBV11-2 and J usage is TRBJ1-2; TRBD1 matches at 8 bases. V lost 4 bases and J lost 0; bases outside the gene matches: 4. Looked up from germline, CDR1 is SGHAT and CDR2 is FQNNGV. This CDR3 is 15 amino acids long. CDR3 protein: CASSSPRGPNYGYTF. CDR3 coding DNA: TGTGCCAGCAGCTCCCCCAGGGGGCCTAACTATGGCTACACCTTC.

This clone came up once. The rearrangement links TRBV5-1 to TRBJ2-1, with D maybe TRBD2 (5 bases). Germline lookup yields CDR1 SGHRS and CDR2 YFSETQ. V was clipped by 0 bases and J by 2 bases, with 9 bases between them. The CDR3 runs to 15 residues. The CDR3 DNA follows: TGCGCCAGCAGCTTGGCGGACTTGGCCTACAATGAGCAGTTCTTC. It codes for CASSLADLAYNEQFF.

This chain links TRBV25-1 with TRBJ1-1; D gene uncertain. The germline V and J ends were trimmed by 8 bases and 2 bases, with 15 bases remaining between them. The germline V gene encodes CDR1 MGHDK and CDR2 SYGVNS. There are 14 residues in the CDR3. CDR3 region: CASSTNSYNTEAFF. In DNA form, the CDR3 reads TGTGCCAGCTCTACAAACAGTTACAACACTGAAGCTTTCTTT.

The chain has TRBV5-6 and TRBJ1-1; 8 bases align to TRBD1. V gave up 4 bases and J gave up 2 bases; unmatched junction bases: 4. The germline V gene encodes CDR1 SGHDT and CDR2 YYEEEE. The length of the CDR3 is 14 residues. CDR3 region: CASSTTGDNTEAFF. CDR3 nucleotide sequence: TGTGCCAGCAGCACGACAGGGGATAACACTGAAGCTTTCTTT.

The sample holds one count of this clone. The genes are TRBV7-9 and TRBJ2-5; D uncertain. The CDR3 length is 18 residues. CDR1 and CDR2 from the germline V gene are SEHNR and FQNEAQ (reference sequence). Deletions cut 1 base from V and 5 bases from J, with 23 bases between. The CDR3 loop reads CASSLDVSGPPGGETQYF. CDR3 sequence (DNA): TGTGCCAGCAGCTTAGATGTTTCTGGCCCGCCCGGTGGGGAGACCCAGTACTTC.

The chain recombines TRBV11-1 with TRBJ2-1; TRBD2 agrees at 11 bases. V dropped 4 bases and J dropped 6; count of bases not matched to a gene: 8. Germline values: CDR1 SGHAT, CDR2 FQDESV (reference sequence). The CDR3 runs to 16 residues. CDR3 in amino acids: CASSYPGLAGGNEQFF. In nucleotides, the CDR3 is TGTGCCAGCAGCTACCCCGGCCTAGCGGGGGGCAATGAGCAGTTCTTC. Together with reference TRBV11-1 and TRBJ2-1, the CDR3 gives the full variable domain: EAEVAQSPRYKITEKSQAVAFWCDPISGHATLYWYRQILGQGPELLVQFQDESVVDDSQLPKDRFSAERLKGVDSTLKIQPAELGDSAMYLCASSYPGLAGGNEQFFGPGTRLTVL.

This chain links TRBV7-3 with TRBJ1-1, with D possibly matching TRBD1 (6 bases). From germline, CDR1 is SGHTA and CDR2 FQGTGA. V lost 6 bases, J lost 4 bases, and 12 bases lay in between. CDR3 size: 13 residues. The CDR3 is CASSTGFGTEAFF. The CDR3 DNA sequence: TGTGCCAGCAGTACAGGGTTTGGCACTGAAGCTTTCTTT.

The chain joins TRBV4-1 to TRBJ1-1, with D perhaps TRBD1 (5 bases). This CDR3 contains 13 residues. Germline loops: CDR1 MGHRA, CDR2 YSYEKL. The ends were cut back, 3 bases at V and 5 bases at J, with 10 bases in the middle. In nucleotides, the CDR3 is TGCGCCAGCAGCCATCCCCCAGGGACTGAAGCTTTCTTT. It translates to CASSHPPGTEAFF.

The chain joins TRBV4-1 to TRBJ2-1; 8 nucleotides align to TRBD2. The CDR3 runs to 16 residues. Germline V gives CDR1 MGHRA, CDR2 YSYEKL. J gave up 0 bases and V 4 bases, and 5 bases lay outside the gene matches. The CDR3 spells CASSRLAGDSYNEQFF. The DNA for the CDR3 is TGCGCCAGCAGCCGTCTAGCGGGTGACTCCTACAATGAGCAGTTCTTC.

The chain employs TRBV6-5 and TRBJ1-5; the match to TRBD1 covers 7 bases. The CDR3 covers 14 residues. V gave up 6 bases and J gave up 3 bases; unmatched junction bases: 5. Germline CDR1 reads MNHEY; CDR2 reads SVGAGI. DNA of the CDR3: TGTGCCAGCAGCTCGACAGGGAACAATCAGCCCCAGCATTTT. Amino acid sequence: CASSSTGNNQPQHF.

CDR3 nucleotides: TGTGCCAGCAGCTTGTCAGGACAGCAAGAGACCCAGTACTTC. It codes for CASSLSGQQETQYF. The V call is TRBV5-4, the J call TRBJ2-5, with D perhaps matching TRBD1 (6 bases). V lost 1 base to trimming and J lost 2 bases, with 9 bases between them. Germline loops: CDR1 SGHNT, CDR2 YYREEE (reference sequence). The CDR3 is made up of 14 amino acids.